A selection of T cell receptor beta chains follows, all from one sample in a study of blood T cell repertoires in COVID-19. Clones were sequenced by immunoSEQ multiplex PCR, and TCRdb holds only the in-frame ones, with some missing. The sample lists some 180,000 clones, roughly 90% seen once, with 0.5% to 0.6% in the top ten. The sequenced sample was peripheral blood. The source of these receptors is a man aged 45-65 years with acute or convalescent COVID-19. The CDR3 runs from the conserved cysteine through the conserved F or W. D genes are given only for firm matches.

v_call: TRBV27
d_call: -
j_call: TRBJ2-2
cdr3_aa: CASRLTGTGELFF

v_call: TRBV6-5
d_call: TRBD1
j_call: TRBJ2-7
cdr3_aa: CASSYKRGLAYEQYF

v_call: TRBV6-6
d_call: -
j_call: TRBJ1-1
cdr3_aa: CASRQQGMNTEAFF

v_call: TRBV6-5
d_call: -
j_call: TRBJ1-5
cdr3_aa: CASTQSGGGQPQHF

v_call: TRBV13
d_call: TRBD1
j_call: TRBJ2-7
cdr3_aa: CASSLVRTGKAYEQYF

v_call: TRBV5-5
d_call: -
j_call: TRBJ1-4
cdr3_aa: CASVPGETNEKLFF

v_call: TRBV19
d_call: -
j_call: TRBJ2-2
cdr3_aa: CASSTIHGGELFF

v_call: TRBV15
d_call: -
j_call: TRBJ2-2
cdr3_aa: CATSRDLEGAYTGELFF

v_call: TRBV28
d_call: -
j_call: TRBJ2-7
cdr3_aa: CASRGGGAYEQYF

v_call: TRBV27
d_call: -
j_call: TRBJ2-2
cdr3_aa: CASSFSQGVTGELFF

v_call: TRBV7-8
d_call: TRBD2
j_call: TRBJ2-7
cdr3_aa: CASSPSSGRAYEQYF

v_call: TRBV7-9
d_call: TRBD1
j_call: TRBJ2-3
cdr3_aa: CASSQQGGFDTQYF

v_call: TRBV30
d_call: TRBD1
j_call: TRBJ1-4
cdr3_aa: CAWGTGRLANEKLFF

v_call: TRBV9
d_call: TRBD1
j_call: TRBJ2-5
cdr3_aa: CASSVGAGGRGETQYF

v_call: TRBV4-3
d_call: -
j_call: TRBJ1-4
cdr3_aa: CASSQGIRNRRPTNEKLFF

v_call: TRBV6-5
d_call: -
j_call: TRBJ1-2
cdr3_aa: CASSYTPPSSRGYTF

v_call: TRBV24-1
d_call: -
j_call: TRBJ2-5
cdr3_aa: CATSVGGAWDQETQYF

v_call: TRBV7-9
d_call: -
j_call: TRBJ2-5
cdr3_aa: CASSLAGVGETQYF

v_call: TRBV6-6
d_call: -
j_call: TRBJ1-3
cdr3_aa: CASSYSGSGNTIYF

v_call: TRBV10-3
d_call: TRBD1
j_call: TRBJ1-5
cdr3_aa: CAISHDQGGFGNQPQHF

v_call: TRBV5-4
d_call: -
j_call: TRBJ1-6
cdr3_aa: CASRPGESSYNSPLHF

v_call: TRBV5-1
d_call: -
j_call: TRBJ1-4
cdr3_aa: CASSLAGGRRATNEKLFF

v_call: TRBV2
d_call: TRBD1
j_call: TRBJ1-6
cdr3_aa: CASIPGQGVSPLHF

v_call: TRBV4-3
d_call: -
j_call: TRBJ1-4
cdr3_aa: CASSQRGGHNEKLFF

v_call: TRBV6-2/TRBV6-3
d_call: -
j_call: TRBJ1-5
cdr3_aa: CASSYSILPVQNQPQHF

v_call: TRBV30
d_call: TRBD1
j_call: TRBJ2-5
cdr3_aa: CAGRSGGAQETQYF

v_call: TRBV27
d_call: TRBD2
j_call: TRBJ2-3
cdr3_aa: CASSSRSGTSGTTDTQYF

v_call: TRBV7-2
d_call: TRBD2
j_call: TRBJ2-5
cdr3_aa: CASSLVSAGGQETQYF

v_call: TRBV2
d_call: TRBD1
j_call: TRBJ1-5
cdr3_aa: CASSEEGGVNQPQHF

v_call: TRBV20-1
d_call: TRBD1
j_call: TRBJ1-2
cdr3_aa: CSASPGTGINYGYTF

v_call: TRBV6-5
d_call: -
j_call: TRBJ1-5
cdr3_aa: CASNLGRQLNQPQHF

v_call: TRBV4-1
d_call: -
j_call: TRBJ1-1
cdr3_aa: CASSQGTSETAFF

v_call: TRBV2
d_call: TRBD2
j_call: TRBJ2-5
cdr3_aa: CASSETRLAWETQYF

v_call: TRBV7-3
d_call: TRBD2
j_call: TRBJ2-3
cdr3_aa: CASGSGGNRDTQYF

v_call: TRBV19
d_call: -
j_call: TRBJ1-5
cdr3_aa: CASSIDVAGNYQPQHF

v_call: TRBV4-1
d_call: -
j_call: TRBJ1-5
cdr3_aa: CASSQDLGGIYQPQHF

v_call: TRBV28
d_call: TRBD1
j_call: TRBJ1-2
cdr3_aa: CASSRVKTGYGYTF

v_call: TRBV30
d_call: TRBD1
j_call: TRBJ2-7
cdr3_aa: CAWSRDSYEQYF

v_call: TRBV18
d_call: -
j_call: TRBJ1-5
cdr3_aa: CASSPLSGNQPQHF

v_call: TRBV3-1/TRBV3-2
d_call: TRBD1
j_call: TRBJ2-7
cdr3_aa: CASSQEYGTGGPRSSYEQYF

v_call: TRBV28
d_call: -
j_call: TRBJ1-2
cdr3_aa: CASGGGYGYTF

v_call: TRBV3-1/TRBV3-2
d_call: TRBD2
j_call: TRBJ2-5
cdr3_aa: CASSHGRTSLETQYF

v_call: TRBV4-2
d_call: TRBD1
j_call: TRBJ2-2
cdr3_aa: CASSQELQGASGELFF

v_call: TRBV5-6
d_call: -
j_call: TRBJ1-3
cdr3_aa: CASSLVGGETFSGNTIYF

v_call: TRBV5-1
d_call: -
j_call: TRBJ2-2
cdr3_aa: CASSYTRLTGELFF

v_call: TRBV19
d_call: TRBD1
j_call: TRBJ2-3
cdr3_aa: CASGRGLTDTQYF

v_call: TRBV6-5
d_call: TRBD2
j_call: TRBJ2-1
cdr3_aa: CASSSGLRTEQFF

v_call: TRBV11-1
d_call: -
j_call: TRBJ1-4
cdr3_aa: CASSQGTTNEKLFF

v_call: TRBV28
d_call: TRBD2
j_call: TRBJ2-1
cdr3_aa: CASSPRAGGPYNEQFF

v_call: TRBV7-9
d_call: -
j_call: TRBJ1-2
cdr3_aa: CASSHRDTNYGYTF

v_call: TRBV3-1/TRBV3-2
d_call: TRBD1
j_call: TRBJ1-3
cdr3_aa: CASSQWTGKSGNTIYF

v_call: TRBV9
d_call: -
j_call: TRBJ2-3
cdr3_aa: CASSASTADTQYF

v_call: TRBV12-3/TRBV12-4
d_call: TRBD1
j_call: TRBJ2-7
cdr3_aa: CASSWDRVDEQYF

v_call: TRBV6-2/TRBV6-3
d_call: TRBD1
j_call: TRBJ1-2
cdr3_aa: CASSYDRAYGYTF

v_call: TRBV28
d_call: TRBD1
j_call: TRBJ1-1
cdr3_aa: CASRPTGARGTEAFF